This T cell receptor (delta chain) was sequenced for a study of gamma-delta T cells after stem cell transplantation. This clone was found a few times. The amino acid sequence in TCRdb belongs to a much larger clone and departs from this DNA's translation at residue 7, likely a sequencing read error; the sequence shown is translated from the DNA. TCRdb re-called the RT-PCR reads with CATT. The sample includes about 2,800 delta-chain clones, around 5% of them seen just once. Germline CDR1 GEAIGNYY, CDR2 EKD. The CDR3 contains 21 residues. Unmatched junction bases numbered 19, after V lost 0 bases and J lost 0 bases.

The clonotype comes from a human donor. It is not recorded whose cells these are; they may come from a transplant donor. The gene calls are TRDV2 and TRDJ1, with TRDD3 identical over 9 bases. Sequencing input: gamma-delta T cells. CDR3 DNA sequence: TGTGCCTGTGACACCGTCTGGGGATACGCCTATATGCGAACGGACACCGATAAACTCATCTTT. As protein: CACDTVWGYAYMRTDTDKLIF.